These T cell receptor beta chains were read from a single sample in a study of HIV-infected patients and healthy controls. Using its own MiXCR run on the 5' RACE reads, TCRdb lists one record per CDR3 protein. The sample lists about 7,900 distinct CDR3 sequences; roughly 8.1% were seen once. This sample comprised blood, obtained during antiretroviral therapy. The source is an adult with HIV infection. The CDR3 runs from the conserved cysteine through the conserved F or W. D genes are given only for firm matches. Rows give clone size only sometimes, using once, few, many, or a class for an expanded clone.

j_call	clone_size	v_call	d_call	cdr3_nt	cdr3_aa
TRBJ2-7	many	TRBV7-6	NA	TGTGCCAGCAGCTTAGGGGGGGCGCTGGCCGAGCAGTACTTC	CASSLGGALAEQYF
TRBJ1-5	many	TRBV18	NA	TGTGCCAGCTCACCGGCCCCTATACTAGGGATTCAGCCCCAGCATTTT	CASSPAPILGIQPQHF
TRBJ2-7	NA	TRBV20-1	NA	TGCAGTGCTAGAGATCCGTGGGGCGGATACGAGCAGTACTTC	CSARDPWGGYEQYF
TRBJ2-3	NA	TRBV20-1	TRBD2	TGCAGTGCTGGACCGGGACTAGCGGGAGATGCAGATACGCAGTATTTT	CSAGPGLAGDADTQYF
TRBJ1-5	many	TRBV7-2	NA	TGTGCCAGCAGCTTAGATCGCAATCAGCCCCAGCATTTT	CASSLDRNQPQHF
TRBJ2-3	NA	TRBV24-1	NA	TGTGCCACCAGTGAGCCGTACCTCACAGATACGCAGTATTTT	CATSEPYLTDTQYF
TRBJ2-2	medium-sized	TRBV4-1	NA	TGCGCCAGCAGCCAACACACAACGAACACCGGGGAGCTGTTTTTT	CASSQHTTNTGELFF
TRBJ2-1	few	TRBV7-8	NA	TGTGCCAGCAGCTTAGCTTTCGGGTTGGACCCCAATGAGCAGTTCTTC	CASSLAFGLDPNEQFF
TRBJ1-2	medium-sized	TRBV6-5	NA	TGTGCCAGCATCCCCGCGGGGGGGAAAGGCTACACCTTC	CASIPAGGKGYTF
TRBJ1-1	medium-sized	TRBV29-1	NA	TGCAGCGTAAGACCGGATCTGAACACTGAAGCTTTCTTT	CSVRPDLNTEAFF
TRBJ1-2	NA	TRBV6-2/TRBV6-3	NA	TGTGCCAGCAGTTACTCGCCTAACTATGGCTACACCTTC	CASSYSPNYGYTF
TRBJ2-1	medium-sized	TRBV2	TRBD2	TGTGCCAGCAGACTTAGCGGGAGGCTTGAGCAGTTCTTC	CASRLSGRLEQFF
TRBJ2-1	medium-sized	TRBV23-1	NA	TGCGCCAGCAGTCAATCCAGGACAGAGGAGGACCGAGGGGGGCATTGGAACAATGAGCAGTTCTTC	CASSQSRTEEDRGGHWNNEQFF
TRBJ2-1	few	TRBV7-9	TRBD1	TGTGCCAGCATCAAAGGACAGGGACCTACCTACAATGAGCAGTTCTTC	CASIKGQGPTYNEQFF
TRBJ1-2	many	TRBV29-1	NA	TGCAGCGTTGAAGGCTTGCCAGGGGAGTTTGGCTACACCTTC	CSVEGLPGEFGYTF
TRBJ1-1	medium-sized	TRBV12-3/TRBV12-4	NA	TGTGCCAGCAGTTTAGGCTCTGCGGCAGCTTTCTTT	CASSLGSAAAFF
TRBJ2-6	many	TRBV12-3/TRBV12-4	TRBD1	TGTGCCAGCAGACGGGACAGCTCTGGGGCCAACGTCCTGACTTTC	CASRRDSSGANVLTF
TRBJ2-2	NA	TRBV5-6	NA	TGTGCCAGCAGCTTGGACTCAGGGACCGGGGAGCTGTTTTTT	CASSLDSGTGELFF
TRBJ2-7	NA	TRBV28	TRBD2	TGTGCCAGCAGTCCCCCCGGGACTAAATTCTACGAGCAGTACTTC	CASSPPGTKFYEQYF
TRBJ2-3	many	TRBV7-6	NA	TGTGCCAGCAGCCCCGGGACGTGGGCAGATACGCAGTATTTT	CASSPGTWADTQYF
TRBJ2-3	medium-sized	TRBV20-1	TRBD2	TGCAGTGCTAGAGATTCTGAGACTAGCGGGGGTAACACAGATACGCAGTATTTT	CSARDSETSGGNTDTQYF
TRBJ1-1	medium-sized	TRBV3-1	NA	TGTGCCAGCAGCCAGGGGGCTGCCTTTCGGGCTTTCTTT	CASSQGAAFRAFF
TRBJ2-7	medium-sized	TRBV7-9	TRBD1	TGTGCCAGCAGCTTACGGGACAGCCCTTCCTACGAGCAGTACTTC	CASSLRDSPSYEQYF
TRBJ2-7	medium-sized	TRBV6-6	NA	TGTGCCAGCAGTTACTTCGACTCCATGAACGAGCAGTACTTC	CASSYFDSMNEQYF
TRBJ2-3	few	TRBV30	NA	TGTGCCTGGAGGGTACTGGGGGCTAGCACAGATACGCAGTATTTT	CAWRVLGASTDTQYF
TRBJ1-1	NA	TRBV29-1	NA	TGCAGCGCGGGCACGACTGAAGCTTTCTTT	CSAGTTEAFF
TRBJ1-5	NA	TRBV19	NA	TGTGCCAGTAGTATAGCAGTGACAGGAGGCAATCAGCCCCAGCATTTT	CASSIAVTGGNQPQHF
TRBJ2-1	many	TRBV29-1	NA	TGCAGCGTTGACCCCATGGACCACAATGAGCAGTTCTTC	CSVDPMDHNEQFF
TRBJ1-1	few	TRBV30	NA	TGTGCCTGGAGTGCCCGACAGGCCCTTATGAACACTGAAGCTTTCTTT	CAWSARQALMNTEAFF
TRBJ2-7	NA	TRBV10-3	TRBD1	TGTGCCATCAGGCCGGGACAGGACTACGAGCAGTACTTC	CAIRPGQDYEQYF
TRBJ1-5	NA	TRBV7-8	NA	TGTGCCAGCAGCTCGGACAGAATCAATCAGCCCCAGCATTTT	CASSSDRINQPQHF
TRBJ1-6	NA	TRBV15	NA	TGTGCCACCAGCACGGGACATGATAATTCACCCCTCCACTTT	CATSTGHDNSPLHF
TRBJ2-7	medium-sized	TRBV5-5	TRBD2	TGTGCCAGCAGCGTCAGACTAGCTGGGGTGTACGAGCAGTACTTC	CASSVRLAGVYEQYF
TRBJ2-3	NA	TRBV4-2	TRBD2	TGTGCCAGCAGCCAAGAAGGAGCGGGAGGTGCAGATACGCAGTATTTT	CASSQEGAGGADTQYF
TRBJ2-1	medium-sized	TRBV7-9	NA	TGTGCCAGCAGCCTAGGGGTGGGGGCGTACAATGAGCAGTTCTTC	CASSLGVGAYNEQFF
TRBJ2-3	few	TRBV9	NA	TGTGCCAGCAGCTCGGGGGGCGCTTCGACAGATACGCAGTATTTT	CASSSGGASTDTQYF
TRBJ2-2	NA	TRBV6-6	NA	TGTGCCAGCAGCACAGGGCAGGGTTTTGCGAACACCGGGGAGCTGTTTTTT	CASSTGQGFANTGELFF
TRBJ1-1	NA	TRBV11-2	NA	TGTGCCAGCAGCTTAGTCTTGGGAAATAGTCGGTACACTGAAGCTTTCTTT	CASSLVLGNSRYTEAFF
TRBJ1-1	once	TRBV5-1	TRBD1	TGCGCCAGCAGCTTGACGGGACAGGGAACGAACACTGAAGCTTTCTTT	CASSLTGQGTNTEAFF
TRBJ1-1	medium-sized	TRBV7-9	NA	TGTGCCAGCAGCCCCCTCTCGGGCAACACTGAAGCTTTCTTT	CASSPLSGNTEAFF
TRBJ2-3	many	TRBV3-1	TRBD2	TGTGCCAGCAGCCAACGTCGGGGGGGGGGGACAGATACGCAGTATTTT	CASSQRRGGGTDTQYF
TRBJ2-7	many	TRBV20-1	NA	TGCAGTACGGACTGGTACGAGCAGTACTTC	CSTDWYEQYF
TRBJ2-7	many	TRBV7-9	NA	TGTGCCAGCAGCTCCAGGGACGTTGACTCCTACGAGCAGTACTTC	CASSSRDVDSYEQYF
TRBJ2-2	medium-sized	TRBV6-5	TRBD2	TGTGCCAGCAGCCTAGGACTAGCGGGAAACACCGGGGAGCTGTTTTTT	CASSLGLAGNTGELFF
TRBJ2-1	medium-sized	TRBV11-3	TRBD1	TGTGCCAGCAGCTTATCCCCGGACAGGGTCAATGAGCAGTTCTTC	CASSLSPDRVNEQFF
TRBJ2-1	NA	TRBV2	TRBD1	TGTGCCAGCAGGGGGACCGGGACAGGGGGATATGGGCAGTTCTTC	CASRGTGTGGYGQFF
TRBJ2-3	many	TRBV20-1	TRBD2	TGCAGTGCCAACGGACTAGCGGGAGTAGATACGCAGTATTTT	CSANGLAGVDTQYF
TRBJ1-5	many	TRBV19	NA	TGTGCCAGTACGGAGGGAGATTATAGCAATCAGCCCCAGCATTTT	CASTEGDYSNQPQHF
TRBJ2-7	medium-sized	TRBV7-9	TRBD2	TGTGCCAGCAGCCAATCTAGCGGGAGTTACGAGCAGTACTTC	CASSQSSGSYEQYF
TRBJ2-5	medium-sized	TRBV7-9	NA	TGTGCCAGCAGCTCCCGGGCGGGCCGCGGAGAGACCCAGTACTTC	CASSSRAGRGETQYF
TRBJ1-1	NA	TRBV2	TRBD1	TGTGCCAGCAGCGGGACAGGGGGTGGCACTGAAGCTTTCTTT	CASSGTGGGTEAFF